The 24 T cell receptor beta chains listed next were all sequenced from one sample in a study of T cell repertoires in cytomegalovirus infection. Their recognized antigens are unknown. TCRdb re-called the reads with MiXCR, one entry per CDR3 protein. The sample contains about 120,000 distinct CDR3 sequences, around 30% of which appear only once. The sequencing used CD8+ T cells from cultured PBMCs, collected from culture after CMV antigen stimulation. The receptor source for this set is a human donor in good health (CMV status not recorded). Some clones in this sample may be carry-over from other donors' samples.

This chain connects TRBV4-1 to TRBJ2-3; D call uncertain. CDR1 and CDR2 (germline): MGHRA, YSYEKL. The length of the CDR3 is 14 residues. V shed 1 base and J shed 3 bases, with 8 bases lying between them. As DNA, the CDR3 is TGCGCCAGCAGCCAAGTGACCCTGACAGATACGCAGTATTTT. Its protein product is CASSQVTLTDTQYF.

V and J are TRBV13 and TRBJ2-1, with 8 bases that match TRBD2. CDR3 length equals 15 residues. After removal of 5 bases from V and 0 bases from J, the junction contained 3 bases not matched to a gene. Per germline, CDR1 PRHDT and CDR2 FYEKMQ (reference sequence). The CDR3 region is CASSLRGDSYNEQFF. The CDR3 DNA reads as TGTGCCAGCAGCCTGCGGGGGGACTCCTACAATGAGCAGTTCTTC.

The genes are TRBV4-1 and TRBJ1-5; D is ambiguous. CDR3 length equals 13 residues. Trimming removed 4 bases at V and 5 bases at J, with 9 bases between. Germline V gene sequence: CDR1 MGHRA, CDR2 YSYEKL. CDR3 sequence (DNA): TGCGCCAGCAGCCTTGGATTGGATCAGCCCCAGCATTTT. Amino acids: CASSLGLDQPQHF.

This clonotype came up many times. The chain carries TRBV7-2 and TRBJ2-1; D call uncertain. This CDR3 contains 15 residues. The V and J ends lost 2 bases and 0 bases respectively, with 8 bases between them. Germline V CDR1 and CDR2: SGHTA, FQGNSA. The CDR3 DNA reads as TGTGCCAGCAGCTTATTACTGTCCTCCTACAATGAGCAGTTCTTC. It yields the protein CASSLLLSSYNEQFF.

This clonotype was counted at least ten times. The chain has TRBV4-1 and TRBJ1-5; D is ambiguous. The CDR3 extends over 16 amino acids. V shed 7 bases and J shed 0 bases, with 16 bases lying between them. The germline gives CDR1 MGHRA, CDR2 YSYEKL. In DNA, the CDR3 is TGCGCCAGCAAGGAGCGAGCTTTATATAGCAATCAGCCCCAGCATTTT. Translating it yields CASKERALYSNQPQHF.

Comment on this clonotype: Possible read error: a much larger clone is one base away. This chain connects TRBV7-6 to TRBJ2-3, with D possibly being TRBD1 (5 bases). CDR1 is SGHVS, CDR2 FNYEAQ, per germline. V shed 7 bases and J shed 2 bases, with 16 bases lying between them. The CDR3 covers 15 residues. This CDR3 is CASTPLDTDTDTQYF. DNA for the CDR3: TGTGCCAGCACCCCCTTGGACACAGACACAGATACGCAGTATTTT.

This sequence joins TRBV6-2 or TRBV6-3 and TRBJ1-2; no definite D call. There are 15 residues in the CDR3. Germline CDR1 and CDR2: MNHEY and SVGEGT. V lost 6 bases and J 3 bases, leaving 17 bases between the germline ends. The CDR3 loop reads CASSPDERVDYGYTF. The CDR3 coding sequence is TGTGCCAGCAGCCCCGATGAAAGGGTGGACTATGGCTACACCTTC.

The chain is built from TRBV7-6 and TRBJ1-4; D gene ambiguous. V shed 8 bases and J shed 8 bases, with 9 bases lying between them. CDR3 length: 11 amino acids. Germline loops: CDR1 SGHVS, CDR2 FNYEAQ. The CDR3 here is CASGLGEKLFF. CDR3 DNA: TGTGCCAGCGGCCTCGGGGAAAAACTGTTTTTT. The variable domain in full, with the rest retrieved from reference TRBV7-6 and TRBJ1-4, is GAGVSQSPRYKVTKRGQDVALRCDPISGHVSLYWYRQALGQGPEFLTYFNYEAQQDKSGLPNDRFSAERPEGSISTLTIQRTEQRDSAMYRCASGLGEKLFFGSGTQLSVL.

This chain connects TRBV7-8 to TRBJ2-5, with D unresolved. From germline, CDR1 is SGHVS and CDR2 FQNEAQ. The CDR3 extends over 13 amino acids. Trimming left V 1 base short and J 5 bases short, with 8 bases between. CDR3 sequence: CASSLGQLETQYF. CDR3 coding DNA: TGTGCCAGCAGCTTAGGACAATTGGAGACCCAGTACTTC.

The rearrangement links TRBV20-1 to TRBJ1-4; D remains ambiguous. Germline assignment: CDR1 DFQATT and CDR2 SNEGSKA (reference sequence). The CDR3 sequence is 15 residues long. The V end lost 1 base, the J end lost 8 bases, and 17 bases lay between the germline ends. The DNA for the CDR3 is TGCAGTGCTAGAGTGGCCCAGACCCGGAGCGAAAAACTGTTTTTT. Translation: CSARVAQTRSEKLFF.

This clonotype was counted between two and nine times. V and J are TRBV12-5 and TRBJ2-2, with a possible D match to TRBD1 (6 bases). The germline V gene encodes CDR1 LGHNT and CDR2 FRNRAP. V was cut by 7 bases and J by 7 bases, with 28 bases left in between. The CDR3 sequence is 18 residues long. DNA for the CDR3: TGTGCTAGTGCCATGACAGGTGAATCGTCTACGTCGGGCGGGGAGCTGTTTTTT. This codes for CASAMTGESSTSGGELFF.

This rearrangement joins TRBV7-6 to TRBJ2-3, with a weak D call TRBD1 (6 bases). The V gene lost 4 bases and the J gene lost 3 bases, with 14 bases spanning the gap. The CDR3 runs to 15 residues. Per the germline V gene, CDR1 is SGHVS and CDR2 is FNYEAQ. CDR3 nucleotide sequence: TGTGCCAGCAGCTATCAGGGGATGGGGACAGATACGCAGTATTTT. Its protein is CASSYQGMGTDTQYF.

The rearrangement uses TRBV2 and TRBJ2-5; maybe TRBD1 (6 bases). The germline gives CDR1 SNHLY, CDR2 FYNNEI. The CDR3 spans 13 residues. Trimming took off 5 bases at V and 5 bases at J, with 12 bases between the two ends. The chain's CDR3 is CASSQQGLETQYF. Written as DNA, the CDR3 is TGTGCCAGCAGTCAACAGGGCCTGGAGACCCAGTACTTC.

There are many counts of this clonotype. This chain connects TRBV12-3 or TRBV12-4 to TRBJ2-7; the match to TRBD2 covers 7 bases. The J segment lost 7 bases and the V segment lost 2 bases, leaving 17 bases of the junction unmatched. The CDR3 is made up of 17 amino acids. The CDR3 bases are TGTGCCAGCAGTTTAAATTTCGGGACTACCCCTTCTGAGGAGCAGTACTTC. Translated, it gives CASSLNFGTTPSEEQYF.

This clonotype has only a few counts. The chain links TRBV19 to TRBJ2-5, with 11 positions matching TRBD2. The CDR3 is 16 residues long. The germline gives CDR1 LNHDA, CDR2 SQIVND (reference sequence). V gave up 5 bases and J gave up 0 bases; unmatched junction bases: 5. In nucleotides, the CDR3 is TGTGCCAGTAGTGGTACTAGCGGGGGTTACCAAGAGACCCAGTACTTC. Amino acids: CASSGTSGGYQETQYF.

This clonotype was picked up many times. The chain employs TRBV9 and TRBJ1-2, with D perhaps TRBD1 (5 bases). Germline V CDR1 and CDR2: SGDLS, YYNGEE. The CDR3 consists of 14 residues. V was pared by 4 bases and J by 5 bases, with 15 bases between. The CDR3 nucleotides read TGTGCCAGCAGCCCCTCCGGGACGGCTTATGGCTACACCTTC. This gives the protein CASSPSGTAYGYTF.

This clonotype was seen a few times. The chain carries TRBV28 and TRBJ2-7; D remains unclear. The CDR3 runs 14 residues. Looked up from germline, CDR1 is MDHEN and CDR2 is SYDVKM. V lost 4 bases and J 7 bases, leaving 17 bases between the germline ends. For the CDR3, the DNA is TGTGCCAGCAGTTCCTCGAAGGAGCTTAGGGAGCAGTACTTC. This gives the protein CASSSSKELREQYF.

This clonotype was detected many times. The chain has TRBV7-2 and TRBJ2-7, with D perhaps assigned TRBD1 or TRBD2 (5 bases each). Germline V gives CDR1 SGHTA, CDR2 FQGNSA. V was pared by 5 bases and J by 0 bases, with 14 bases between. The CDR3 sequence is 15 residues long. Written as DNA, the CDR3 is TGTGCCAGCAGCCAGGGACGAGTTGCCTCCTACGAGCAGTACTTC. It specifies CASSQGRVASYEQYF.

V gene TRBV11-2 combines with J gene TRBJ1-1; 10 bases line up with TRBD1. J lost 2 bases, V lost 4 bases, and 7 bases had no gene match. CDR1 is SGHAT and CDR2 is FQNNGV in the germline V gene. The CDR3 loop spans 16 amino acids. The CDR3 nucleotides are TGTGCCAGCAGCTGGGACAGGGGCGCCTCAAACACTGAAGCTTTCTTT. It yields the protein CASSWDRGASNTEAFF.

The CDR3 spells CASGQVVPGRSYNEQFF. In nucleotides, the CDR3 is TGTGCTAGTGGCCAGGTCGTCCCAGGGAGGTCCTACAATGAGCAGTTCTTC. The V call is TRBV12-5, the J call TRBJ2-1, with a possible D match to TRBD2 (6 bases). This CDR3 is 17 amino acids long. Trimming removed 6 bases from V and 1 base from J, with 19 bases in between. The V gene's germline CDR1 is LGHNT and CDR2 FRNRAP.

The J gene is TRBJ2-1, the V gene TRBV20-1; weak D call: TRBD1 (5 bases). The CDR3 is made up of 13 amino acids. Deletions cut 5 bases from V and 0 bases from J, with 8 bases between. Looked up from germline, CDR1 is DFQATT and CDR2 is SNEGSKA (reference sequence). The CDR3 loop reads CSAHQGSYNEQFF. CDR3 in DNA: TGCAGTGCTCACCAGGGCTCCTACAATGAGCAGTTCTTC.

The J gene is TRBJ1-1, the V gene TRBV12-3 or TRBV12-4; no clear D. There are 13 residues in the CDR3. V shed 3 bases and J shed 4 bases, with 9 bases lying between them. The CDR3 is CASSLGRVTEAFF. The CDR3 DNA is TGTGCCAGCAGTTTGGGTCGGGTCACTGAAGCTTTCTTT.

CDR3 bases: TGTGCCAGCAGCCCCTTTGGCGGGGACGGTACTGAAGCTTTCTTT. This translates into CASSPFGGDGTEAFF. The V gene is TRBV6-6, the J gene TRBJ1-1, with D perhaps TRBD1 (5 bases). Germline V CDR1 and CDR2: MNHNY, SVGAGI (reference sequence). The length of the CDR3 is 15 residues. The V and J ends lost 6 bases and 5 bases respectively, with 19 bases between them.

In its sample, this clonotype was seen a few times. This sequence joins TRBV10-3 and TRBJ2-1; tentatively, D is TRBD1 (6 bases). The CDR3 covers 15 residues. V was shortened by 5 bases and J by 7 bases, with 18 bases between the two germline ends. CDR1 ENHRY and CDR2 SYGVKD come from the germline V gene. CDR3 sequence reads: CAISPLGAGENEQFF. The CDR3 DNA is TGTGCCATCAGTCCCTTAGGAGCAGGGGAAAATGAGCAGTTCTTC.